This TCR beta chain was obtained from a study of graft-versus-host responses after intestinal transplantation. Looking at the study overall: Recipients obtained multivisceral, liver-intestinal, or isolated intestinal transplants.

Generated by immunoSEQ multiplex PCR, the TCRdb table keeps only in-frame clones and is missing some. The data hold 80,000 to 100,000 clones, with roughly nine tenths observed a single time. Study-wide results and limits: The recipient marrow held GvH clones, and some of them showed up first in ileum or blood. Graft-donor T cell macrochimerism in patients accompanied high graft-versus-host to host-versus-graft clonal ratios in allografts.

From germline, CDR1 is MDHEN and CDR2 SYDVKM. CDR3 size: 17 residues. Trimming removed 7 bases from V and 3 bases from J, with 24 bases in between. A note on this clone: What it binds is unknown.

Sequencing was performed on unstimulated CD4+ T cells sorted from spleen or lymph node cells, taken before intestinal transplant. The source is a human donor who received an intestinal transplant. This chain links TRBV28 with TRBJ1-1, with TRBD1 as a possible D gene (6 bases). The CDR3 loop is CASTSSVRGGGDTEAFF. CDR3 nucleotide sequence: TGTGCCAGCACTTCGAGCGTCAGGGGCGGGGGGGACACTGAAGCTTTCTTT.